A single sample is the source of the 32 T cell receptor beta chains below, sequenced in a study of brain metastases from non-small cell lung cancer. Assay used: immunoSEQ multiplex PCR; TCRdb lists only in-frame clones, some missing. The sample carries a few hundred clones, around 87% recorded once. The sequenced sample was tumor-adjacent normal tissue. The receptors here all came from a donor over 35 with non-small cell lung cancer.

The chain uses TRBV5-5 and TRBJ2-1; the D call may be TRBD1 or TRBD2 (5 bases each). The V end lost 0 bases, the J end lost 7 bases, and 11 bases lay between the germline ends. The CDR3 totals 14 residues. Per germline, CDR1 SGHKS and CDR2 YYEKEE (reference sequence). CDR3 sequence: CASSLGRGDNEQFF. The CDR3 DNA follows: TGTGCCAGCAGCTTGGGACGAGGGGATAATGAGCAGTTCTTC.

The V and J genes are TRBV27 and TRBJ2-3; TRBD2 matches 8 bases. V lost 5 bases and J lost 5; bases outside the gene matches: 12. Per the germline V gene, CDR1 is MNHEY and CDR2 is SMNVEV (reference sequence). CDR3 length equals 16 residues. The CDR3 DNA is TGTGCCAGCAGTGCCCCCTCGGGGGGGGGCCGAGATACGCAGTATTTT. Its translation: CASSAPSGGGRDTQYF.

The genes are TRBV6-2 or TRBV6-3 and TRBJ2-1; 12 positions agree with TRBD2. The junction had 4 bases not matched to a gene; V was cut back by 3 bases and J by 7 bases. Germline loops: CDR1 MNHEY, CDR2 SVGEGT. This CDR3 is built from 15 residues. The CDR3 loop is CASSYRTSGMNEQFF. The CDR3 DNA is TGTGCCAGCAGTTATAGGACTAGCGGGATGAATGAGCAGTTCTTC.

The chain has TRBV2 and TRBJ2-7, with TRBD2 matching over 7 bases. The ends lost 4 bases at V and 3 bases at J; junction bases unmatched: 9. Germline assignment: CDR1 SNHLY and CDR2 FYNNEI. The CDR3 spans 15 residues. This CDR3 is CASSGAGTGGYEQYF. The CDR3 DNA reads as TGTGCCAGCAGTGGTGCCGGGACGGGAGGCTACGAGCAGTACTTC.

The V gene is TRBV14, the J gene TRBJ1-1; D call uncertain. The germline CDR1 and CDR2 sequences are SGHDN and FVKESK. The CDR3 is 13 residues long. Trimming removed 4 bases at V and 8 bases at J, with 14 bases between. As DNA, the CDR3 is TGTGCCAGCAGCCTTACCGAGCAGGCGGAAGCTTTCTTT. Translated, it gives CASSLTEQAEAFF. The entire variable domain, with the rest obtained from reference TRBV14 and TRBJ1-1, is as follows: EAGVTQFPSHSVIEKGQTVTLRCDPISGHDNLYWYRRVMGKEIKFLLHFVKESKQDESGMPNNRFLAERTGGTYSTLKVQPAELEDSGVYFCASSLTEQAEAFFGQGTRLTVV.

V is TRBV6-5 and J is TRBJ2-7; D is uncertain. Trimming removed 7 bases at V and 5 bases at J, with 18 bases between. This CDR3 spans 14 amino acids. Looked up from germline, CDR1 is MNHEY and CDR2 is SVGAGI. CDR3 bases: TGTGCCAGCACCCCTCTCGCGGCCTCGGACGAGCAGTACTTC. Encoded protein: CASTPLAASDEQYF.

As to this clone: The sample contains more than one DNA sequence encoding this CDR3. The chain combines TRBV6-5 with TRBJ1-1, with no clear D. In germline, CDR1 is MNHEY, CDR2 SVGAGI. The CDR3 spans 15 residues. Trimming took off 0 bases at V and 9 bases at J, with 17 bases between the two ends. The CDR3, as DNA: TGTGCCAGCAGTTACTCCCTCGATACTGGCGGTAAAGCTTTCTTT. Translating it yields CASSYSLDTGGKAFF.

This clone was observed once. The chain joins TRBV5-4 to TRBJ2-7, with D possibly TRBD2 on 5 matching bases. CDR3 length: 15 amino acids. Trimming took 0 bases from V and 6 from J, leaving 16 bases between them. Germline CDR1 reads SGHNT; CDR2 reads YYREEE (reference sequence). The CDR3 DNA follows: TGTGCCAGCAGCTTGGACCTAAGTTCTAGCTCCGAGCAGTACTTC. Its translation is CASSLDLSSSSEQYF. Full variable domain (missing parts from reference TRBV5-4 and TRBJ2-7): ETGVTQSPTHLIKTRGQQVTLRCSSQSGHNTVSWYQQALGQGPQFIFQYYREEENGRGNFPPRFSGLQFPNYSSELNVNALELDDSALYLCASSLDLSSSSEQYFGPGTRLTVT.

The chain links TRBV7-9 to TRBJ1-2; D is perhaps TRBD1 (5 bases). Trimming stripped 5 bases from V and 4 bases from J, with 14 bases between. Germline V lookup: CDR1 SEHNR, CDR2 FQNEAQ (reference sequence). CDR3 length: 14 residues. Here the CDR3 DNA reads TGTGCCAGCAGCCCAGGACACGGACGCTATGGCTACACCTTC. Encoded protein: CASSPGHGRYGYTF.

This chain links TRBV5-6 with TRBJ2-1, with 12 bases lining up with TRBD2. The length of the CDR3 is 14 residues. Trimming cost V 0 bases and J 9 bases; bases outside gene matches: 1. CDR1 and CDR2 from the germline V gene are SGHDT and YYEEEE. CDR3: CASSLVLAGGEQFF. DNA of the CDR3: TGTGCCAGCAGCTTGGTACTAGCGGGAGGTGAGCAGTTCTTC.

The chain uses TRBV18 and TRBJ1-1, with TRBD1 matching over 9 bases. The CDR3 sequence is 16 residues long. Germline V lookup: CDR1 KGHSH, CDR2 LQKENI. With V trimmed by 3 bases and J by 0 bases, 5 bases remained unmatched. The CDR3 DNA sequence: TGTGCCAGCTCACCCGGGACAGGGAACGTGAACACTGAAGCTTTCTTT. This translates into CASSPGTGNVNTEAFF. Combining the CDR3 with reference TRBV18 and TRBJ1-1 gives the whole variable domain NAGVMQNPRHLVRRRGQEARLRCSPMKGHSHVYWYRQLPEEGLKFMVYLQKENIIDESGMPKERFSAEFPKEGPSILRIQQVVRGDSAAYFCASSPGTGNVNTEAFFGQGTRLTVV.

This clone has just one count. This chain links TRBV5-5 with TRBJ1-2, with D possibly matching TRBD1 (5 bases). V was shortened by 2 bases and J by 9 bases, with 8 bases between the two germline ends. The CDR3 is made up of 11 amino acids. CDR1 is SGHKS and CDR2 is YYEKEE in the germline V gene (reference sequence). CDR3 loop: CASSFEGRYTF. CDR3 nucleotides: TGTGCCAGCAGCTTCGAGGGACGCTACACCTTC.

A single count supports this clone. The chain joins TRBV2 to TRBJ2-5; 7 bases map to TRBD2. Germline V gene lookup returns CDR1 SNHLY and CDR2 FYNNEI. This CDR3 has 13 residues. J lost 5 bases, V lost 2 bases, and 2 bases had no gene match. In DNA, the CDR3 is TGTGCCAGCAGTGAAAAACTAGCGGAGACCCAGTACTTC. Its protein is CASSEKLAETQYF.

This clone was recorded a few times. V usage is TRBV27 and J usage is TRBJ1-5; 7 bases match TRBD1. V dropped 5 bases and J dropped 5; count of bases not matched to a gene: 3. CDR3 length: 13 residues. CDR1 is MNHEY, CDR2 SMNVEV, per germline (reference sequence). The CDR3 nucleotides read TGTGCCAGCAGTAAGGGGGCTGATCAGCCCCAGCATTTT. Translated, it gives CASSKGADQPQHF.

The rearrangement joins TRBV29-1 to TRBJ2-7; 8 bases are shared with TRBD2. V lost 4 bases to trimming and J lost 2 bases; unmatched junction nucleotides: 4. There are 13 residues in the CDR3. Looked up from germline, CDR1 is SQVTM and CDR2 is ANQGSEA. For the CDR3, the DNA is TGCAGCGTTGCTACTAGCGGTACCTACGAGCAGTACTTC. Encoded protein: CSVATSGTYEQYF.

This sequence joins TRBV7-9 and TRBJ1-2; no clear D gene. Germline-derived CDR1 and CDR2 are SEHNR and FQNEAQ (reference sequence). V shed 2 bases and J shed 8 bases, with 21 bases lying between them. The CDR3 has 16 residues. The DNA of the CDR3 is TGTGCCAGCAGCTTAAGTTACTGGCAAGTGATCGAAGGCTACACCTTC. It yields the protein CASSLSYWQVIEGYTF.

This CDR3 is CASSYSTEAFF. CDR3 DNA: TGTGCCAGCAGTTACTCTACTGAAGCTTTCTTT. The chain combines TRBV2 with TRBJ1-1, with no clear D. Per the germline V gene, CDR1 is SNHLY and CDR2 is FYNNEI. The germline V and J ends were trimmed by 5 bases and 5 bases, with 6 bases remaining between them. The CDR3 spans 11 residues.

The chain has TRBV7-2 and TRBJ2-1; TRBD2 matches at 14 bases. Germline values: CDR1 SGHTA, CDR2 FQGNSA. V trimming: 2 bases; J trimming: 6 bases; junction bases outside the gene matches: 6. The CDR3 spans 17 residues. The CDR3 DNA is TGTGCCAGCAGCTTACGTTTGGGGACTAGCGGGAGCAATGAGCAGTTCTTC. This encodes CASSLRLGTSGSNEQFF.

The chain uses TRBV27 and TRBJ1-1; the D is unclear. V gave up 2 bases and J gave up 1 base, with 8 bases separating them. CDR3 size: 14 residues. The germline CDR1 and CDR2 sequences are MNHEY and SMNVEV (reference sequence). The CDR3 nucleotides read TGTGCCAGCAGTTTAATGGGTGGGAACACTGAAGCTTTCTTT. It encodes CASSLMGGNTEAFF.

This clone was counted a single time. The gene calls are TRBV6-5 and TRBJ2-3; the D gene is possibly TRBD2 (6 bases). Germline loops: CDR1 MNHEY, CDR2 SVGAGI. V gave up 2 bases and J gave up 6 bases, with 18 bases separating them. CDR3 length: 16 residues. In DNA form, the CDR3 reads TGTGCCAGCAGTTACGGCATGGGGGGTTTAGGGGATACGCAGTATTTT. This sequence encodes CASSYGMGGLGDTQYF.

This rearrangement joins TRBV4-2 to TRBJ1-3, with no clear D. The CDR3 covers 14 residues. Trimming took 0 bases from V and 6 from J, leaving 9 bases between them. From germline, CDR1 is LGHNA and CDR2 YNFKEQ. The CDR3 bases are TGTGCCAGCAGCCAAGAGACGGTGGAAAACACCATATATTTT. Residues: CASSQETVENTIYF.

The chain employs TRBV7-9 and TRBJ2-7, with D possibly being TRBD1 or TRBD2 (5 bases each). Germline loops: CDR1 SEHNR, CDR2 FQNEAQ (reference sequence). V gave up 1 base and J gave up 1 base, with 11 bases separating them. The CDR3 contains 15 residues. The CDR3 coding sequence is TGTGCCAGCAGCTTAGTTTTGGGGACGTCCTACGAGCAGTACTTC. As protein: CASSLVLGTSYEQYF.

This chain joins TRBV14 and TRBJ2-3; D unclear. CDR3 length: 12 amino acids. Trimming removed 0 bases from V and 3 bases from J, with 1 base in between. Germline CDR1 is SGHDN and CDR2 is FVKESK. This CDR3 reads CASSQETDTQYF. CDR3 in DNA: TGTGCCAGCAGCCAAGAAACAGATACGCAGTATTTT. The whole variable domain, remainder taken from reference TRBV14 and TRBJ2-3, is EAGVTQFPSHSVIEKGQTVTLRCDPISGHDNLYWYRRVMGKEIKFLLHFVKESKQDESGMPNNRFLAERTGGTYSTLKVQPAELEDSGVYFCASSQETDTQYFGPGTRLTVL.

This sequence joins TRBV19 and TRBJ2-5; 7 nucleotides agree with TRBD1. The CDR3 runs to 12 residues. CDR1 and CDR2 from the germline V gene are LNHDA and SQIVND (reference sequence). V lost 10 bases to trimming and J lost 3 bases; unmatched junction nucleotides: 5. CDR3 sequence: CATRGSEETQYF. In nucleotides, the CDR3 is TGTGCCACCAGGGGGTCGGAAGAGACCCAGTACTTC.

This CDR3 reads CASSLQGGRSEAFF. The CDR3 bases are TGTGCCAGCAGCTTGCAGGGGGGAAGGTCTGAAGCTTTCTTT. V is TRBV7-8 and J is TRBJ1-1, with 7 bases aligning to TRBD1. The length of the CDR3 is 14 residues. V was clipped by 3 bases and J by 6 bases; unmatched bases: 7. Germline CDR1 and CDR2: SGHVS and FQNEAQ.

The CDR3 reads CASRRQGSYEQYV. CDR3 DNA: TGTGCCAGCAGGCGACAGGGGTCTTACGAGCAGTACGTC. This sequence joins TRBV28 and TRBJ2-7, with 8 nucleotides matching TRBD1. The CDR3 has 13 residues. Germline V lookup: CDR1 MDHEN, CDR2 SYDVKM. V lost 6 bases to trimming and J lost 4 bases; unmatched junction nucleotides: 5.

On this clone itself: Compared with germline, one end of the junction differs, possibly owing to a read error. Other nucleotide sequences from this sample produce the same CDR3. This chain uses TRBV18 with TRBJ1-6; tentative D call: TRBD1 (6 bases). Looked up from germline, CDR1 is KGHSH and CDR2 is LQKENI. CDR3 size: 15 residues. As DNA, the CDR3 is TGTGCCAGTTCACCGTCAGGGGCCCTTAATTCACCCCTCCACTTT. Its translation: CASSPSGALNSPLHF.

A note on this clone: Other DNA sequences in this sample translate to the same CDR3. The chain uses TRBV7-2 and TRBJ2-3; 11 nucleotides agree with TRBD2. The V gene end was trimmed by 4 bases and the J gene end by 4 bases; junction bases not matched to a gene: 13. CDR1 and CDR2 (germline): SGHTA, FQGNSA. CDR3 length: 18 residues. CDR3 bases: TGTGCCAGCAGCTCCACACCACTAGCGGGAGATGGGGCAGATACGCAGTATTTT. This encodes CASSSTPLAGDGADTQYF.

The chain links TRBV18 to TRBJ2-3; 10 positions match TRBD1. After removal of 3 bases from V and 4 bases from J, the junction contained 4 bases not matched to a gene. Germline V lookup: CDR1 KGHSH, CDR2 LQKENI. This CDR3 comprises 15 residues. The CDR3 nucleotides read TGTGCCAGCTCACCGGGACAGGGGATTCCAGATACGCAGTATTTT. Its protein product is CASSPGQGIPDTQYF.

The gene calls are TRBV30 and TRBJ2-5; the D gene is possibly TRBD2 (6 bases). The CDR3 runs to 14 residues. Trimming took 5 bases from V and 5 from J, leaving 18 bases between them. Germline-derived CDR1 and CDR2 are GTSNPN and SVGIG (reference sequence). As DNA, the CDR3 is TGTGCCTGGGCGGGGAGGTATCTCCGGGAGACCCAGTACTTC. Its translation: CAWAGRYLRETQYF.

Comments on this clone: At one end the junction does not follow the germline gene, possibly because of a read error. The chain links TRBV4-2 to TRBJ1-1; no reliable D call. CDR1 LGHNA and CDR2 YNFKEQ come from the germline V gene. The CDR3 is made up of 12 amino acids. The DNA of the CDR3 is TGTGCCAGCAGCCAAGTAAGCACTGAAACTTTCTTT. This gives the protein CASSQVSTETFF.

J is TRBJ1-4 and V is TRBV7-9; a possible D gene is TRBD1 (6 bases). Looked up from germline, CDR1 is SEHNR and CDR2 is FQNEAQ (reference sequence). V lost 5 bases, J lost 3 bases, and 16 bases lay in between. CDR3 length equals 16 residues. DNA for the CDR3: TGTGCCAGCAGCCCTTACTGGGGGGGGCCTAATGAAAAACTGTTTTTT. As protein: CASSPYWGGPNEKLFF.